This TCR beta chain stems from a study of OX40 agonist ivuxolimab in advanced cancers. The study's findings and limits: Clonal expansion by week 6 occurred in CD4+ and CD8+ blood T cells (at 0.1 to 3.0 mg/kg).

TCRdb keeps only in-frame clones here, not all; method: immunoSEQ multiplex PCR. The sample holds just over 80,000 clones, over 75% seen once. Remarks on this clone: No antigen is known for it.

Germline V lookup: CDR1 LNHDA, CDR2 SQIVND (reference sequence). V lost 9 bases and J 0 bases, leaving 9 bases between the germline ends. The CDR3 has 13 residues. The sequenced sample was CD4+ or CD8+ T cells sorted from blood, obtained in a trial of the OX40 agonist ivuxolimab. This rearrangement joins TRBV19 to TRBJ1-5; D gene ambiguous. The clonotype originates from an adult with an advanced solid tumor such as melanoma, head and neck, liver or kidney cancer. CDR3 sequence: CASQDYSNQPQHF. As DNA, the CDR3 is TGTGCCAGCCAGGATTATAGCAATCAGCCCCAGCATTTT.